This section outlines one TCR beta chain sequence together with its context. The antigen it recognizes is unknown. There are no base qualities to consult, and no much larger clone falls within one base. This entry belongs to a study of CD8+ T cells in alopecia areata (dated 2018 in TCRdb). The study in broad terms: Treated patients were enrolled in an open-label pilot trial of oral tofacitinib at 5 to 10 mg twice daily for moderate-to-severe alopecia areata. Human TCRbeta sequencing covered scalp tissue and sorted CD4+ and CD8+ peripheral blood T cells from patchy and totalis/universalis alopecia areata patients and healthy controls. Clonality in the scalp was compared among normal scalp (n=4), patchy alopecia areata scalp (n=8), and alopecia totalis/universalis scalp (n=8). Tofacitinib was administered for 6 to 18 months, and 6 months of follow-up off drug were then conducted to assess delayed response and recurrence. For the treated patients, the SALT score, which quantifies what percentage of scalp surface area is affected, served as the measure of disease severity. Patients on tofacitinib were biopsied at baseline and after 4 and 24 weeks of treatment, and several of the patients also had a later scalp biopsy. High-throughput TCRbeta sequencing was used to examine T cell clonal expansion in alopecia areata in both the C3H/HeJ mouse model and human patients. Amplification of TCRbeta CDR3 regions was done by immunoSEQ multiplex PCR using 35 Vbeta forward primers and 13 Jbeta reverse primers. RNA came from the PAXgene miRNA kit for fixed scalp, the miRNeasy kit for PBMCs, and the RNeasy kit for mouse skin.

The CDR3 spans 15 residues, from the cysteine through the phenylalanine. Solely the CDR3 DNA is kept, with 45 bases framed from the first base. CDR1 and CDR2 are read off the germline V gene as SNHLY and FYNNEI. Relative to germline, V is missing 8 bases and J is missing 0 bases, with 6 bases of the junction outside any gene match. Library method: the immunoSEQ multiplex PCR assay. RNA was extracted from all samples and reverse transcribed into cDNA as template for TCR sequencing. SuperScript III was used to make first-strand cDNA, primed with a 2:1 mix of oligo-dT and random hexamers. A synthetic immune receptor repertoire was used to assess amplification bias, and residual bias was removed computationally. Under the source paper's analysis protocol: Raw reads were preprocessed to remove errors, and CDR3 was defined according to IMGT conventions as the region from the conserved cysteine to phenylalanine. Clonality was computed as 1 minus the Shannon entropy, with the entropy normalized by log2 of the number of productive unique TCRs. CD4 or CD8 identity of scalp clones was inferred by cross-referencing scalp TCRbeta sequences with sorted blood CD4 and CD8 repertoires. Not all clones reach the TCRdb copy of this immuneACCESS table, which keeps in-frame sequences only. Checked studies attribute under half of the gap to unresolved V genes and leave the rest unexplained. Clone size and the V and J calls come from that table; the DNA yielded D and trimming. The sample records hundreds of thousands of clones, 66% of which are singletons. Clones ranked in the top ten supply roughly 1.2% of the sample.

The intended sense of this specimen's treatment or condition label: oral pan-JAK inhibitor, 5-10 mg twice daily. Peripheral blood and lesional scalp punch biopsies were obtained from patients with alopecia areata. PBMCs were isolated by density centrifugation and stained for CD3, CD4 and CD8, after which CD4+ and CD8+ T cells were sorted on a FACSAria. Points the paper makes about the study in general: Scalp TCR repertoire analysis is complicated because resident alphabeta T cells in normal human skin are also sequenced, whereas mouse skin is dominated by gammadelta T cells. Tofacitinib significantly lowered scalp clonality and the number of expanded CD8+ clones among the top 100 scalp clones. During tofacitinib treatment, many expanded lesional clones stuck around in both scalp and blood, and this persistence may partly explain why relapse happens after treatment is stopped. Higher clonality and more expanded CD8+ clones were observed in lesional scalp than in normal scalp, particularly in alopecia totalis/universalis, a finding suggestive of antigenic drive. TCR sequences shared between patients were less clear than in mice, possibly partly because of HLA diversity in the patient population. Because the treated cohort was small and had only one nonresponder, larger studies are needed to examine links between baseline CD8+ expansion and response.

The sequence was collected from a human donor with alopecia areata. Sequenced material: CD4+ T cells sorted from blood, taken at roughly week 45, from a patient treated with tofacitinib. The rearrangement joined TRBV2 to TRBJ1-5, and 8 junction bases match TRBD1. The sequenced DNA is TGTGCCAGCCGGACGGACAGGGCTAGCAATCAGCCCCAGCATTTT. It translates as CASRTDRASNQPQHF.